This T cell receptor (beta chain) was retrieved from a study of blood T cell repertoires in COVID-19. There are 15 residues in the CDR3. Germline loops: CDR1 MNHEY, CDR2 SMNVEV (reference sequence). The V gene end was trimmed by 3 bases and the J gene end by 4 bases; junction bases not matched to a gene: 6. This clone was seen more than once but under ten times. Profiling relied on immunoSEQ multiplex PCR, and the TCRdb table lists in-frame clones only, not all of them. The repertoire consists of around 100,000 clones, with around 89% occurring once and the leading ten covering roughly 2.5%. The clonotype comes from a man in his forties or fifties with COVID-19, enrolled during active disease. Material for sequencing was peripheral blood. V is TRBV27 and J is TRBJ1-2; 9 positions agree with TRBD1. The CDR3 bases are TGTGCCAGCAGTTTCTCGGACAGGGGAGTCTATGGCTACACCTTC. It yields the protein CASSFSDRGVYGYTF.